This T cell receptor (beta chain) was found in a study of blood T cell repertoires in COVID-19 (dated by TCRdb to the early 2020s). With regard to the full study: Samples covering the acute and convalescent phases of COVID-19 were provided by collaborators in the United States, Italy and Spain. The prospective study material was composed of cDNA or gDNA derived from T cells, B-cell-depleted T cells, or PBMCs. Deeply sampled blood TCRbeta repertoires from subjects exposed to, actively infected with, or recovered from COVID-19 were included in the dataset. The repertoires were released in a freely available public database meant as a resource for research on the immune response to SARS-CoV-2. Samples were obtained from the ongoing ImmuneRACE study (first 160 participants) and from 950 to 1,500 subjects provided by 6 global collaborators. A de-identified subject ID, COVID-19 status, age in years and sex were almost always included in the sample metadata. Where HLA class I and class II types were available, the types were taken from metadata supplied by the sample provider, not from assay-based typing.

TCRbeta CDR3 regions were amplified from genomic DNA using the immunoSEQ Assay, a bias-controlled multiplex PCR. Regarding the original processing steps: Within the assay, amplification of reference gene primers was used to estimate how many nucleated cells each sample contained. To quantify the absolute abundance of each unique TCRbeta CDR3 rearrangement, sequence reads were collapsed and filtered. For each sample, productive Simpson clonality was calculated as the square root of Simpson's diversity index over productive rearrangements. Sourced from immuneACCESS, this table was stored by TCRdb with only in-frame sequences that have V and J called. A share of the clones is absent; for the studies checked, an unresolved V gene accounts for under half, and the remainder has no known explanation. For V, J and clone size, that table is used; D and trimming come from the DNA. Counted in this sample were about 190,000 clones; roughly 78% of them appeared once. The ten largest account for 2.8% of the sample.

The germline V gene specifies MNHEY as CDR1 and SVGAGI as CDR2. Measured from the cysteine to the phenylalanine, the CDR3 is 15 residues long. Only the CDR3 portion is preserved as DNA: 45 bases, with reading frame beginning at the first base. V trim: 5 bases; J trim: 2 bases; unmatched bases: 5. Whole blood was collected in K2EDTA tubes by collaborating institutions according to the institutions' own protocols. For TCRbeta analysis, collaborator samples were shipped as frozen whole blood, as isolated PBMCs, or as DNA extracted from either sample type. Summary of the overall study and its limitations: Clinical and demographic metadata were provided uncurated, with the amount varying by source and participant.

As concerns this clone: The target of this receptor is not known. No much larger clone exists at a distance of one base, and base qualities are not known.

The sequence links TRBV6-5 to TRBJ2-1, with 8 middle bases fitting TRBD1. This receptor was obtained from a woman of 80 years or more with active or convalescent COVID-19. Specimen: peripheral blood. CDR3 sequence: CASSTWTGTYNEQFF. The nucleotides read TGTGCCAGCAGTACATGGACAGGGACCTACAATGAGCAGTTCTTC.